The clone carrying this T cell receptor (beta chain) was seen more than once but under ten times. Its specificity is unknown. The record originates from a study of T-cell memory formation after mild COVID-19. Study-wide results and caveats: Whether second-wave clones peaking at day 37 were SARS-CoV-2 specific went unconfirmed. The study found balanced CD4/CD8 in clones contracting day 15 to 85 and a CD4+ lean in later expanders.

Germline lookup yields CDR1 MNHEY and CDR2 SVGEGT. The CDR3 contains 16 residues. V dropped 2 bases and J dropped 1; count of bases not matched to a gene: 7. TCRdb itself ran the 5' RACE reads through MiXCR, one entry per CDR3 protein. The sample holds hundreds of thousands of distinct CDR3 sequences, about a sixth seen once. This sequence was found in a man between 18 and 29 years old who had mild COVID-19 (a few samples of this study predate the infection). Cell type and time point are not known. V is TRBV6-2 or TRBV6-3 and J is TRBJ2-7; the match to TRBD1 covers 8 bases. Sequenced: PBMCs or a T cell subset sorted from them (not recorded which). The chain's CDR3 is CASSYADRVGSYEQYV. As DNA, the CDR3 is TGTGCCAGCAGTTACGCGGACAGGGTCGGGTCCTACGAGCAGTACGTC.